One sample yielded the 10 T cell receptor beta chains listed below, sequenced in a study of blood T cell repertoires in COVID-19. Repertoires were generated with immunoSEQ multiplex PCR, while TCRdb's copy carries only in-frame clones and drops some. The data contain approximately 170,000 clones, approximately 87% of them singletons. The sample comprised peripheral blood. The receptor set was obtained from a young man with active or convalescent COVID-19.

This clone was detected only once. The V and J genes are TRBV5-1 and TRBJ1-2, with D perhaps TRBD1 (6 bases). Trimming stripped 2 bases from V and 13 bases from J, with 15 bases between. The germline gives CDR1 SGHRS, CDR2 YFSETQ. This CDR3 comprises 12 residues. DNA for the CDR3: TGCGCCAGCAGCTTTCAGGGGCTGGATGGCACCTTC. Its protein is CASSFQGLDGTF.

The chain recombines TRBV14 with TRBJ2-1; 12 bases are a match to TRBD2. The CDR3 runs to 15 residues. CDR1 SGHDN and CDR2 FVKESK come from the germline V gene. V trimming: 1 base; J trimming: 9 bases; junction bases outside the gene matches: 4. Here the CDR3 DNA reads TGTGCCAGCAGCCAAGTACTAGCGGGAGGAGGTGAGCAGTTCTTC. Translation gives CASSQVLAGGGEQFF.

The chain joins TRBV6-4 to TRBJ2-3; TRBD1 agrees at 7 bases. The germline gives CDR1 MRHNA, CDR2 SNTAGT. This CDR3 contains 16 residues. V shed 4 bases and J 7 bases; nucleotides not matched to a gene: 14. CDR3 nucleotide sequence: TGTGCCAGCAGTGTAGGGCTCGGACAGGTTGGAAATACGCAGTATTTT. Its translation: CASSVGLGQVGNTQYF.

This clone was picked up a small number of times. The chain uses TRBV30 and TRBJ2-7; a weak D match, TRBD2 (7 bases). V dropped 3 bases and J dropped 7 bases, with 22 bases sitting between them. Germline values: CDR1 GTSNPN, CDR2 SVGIG (reference sequence). The CDR3 is 15 residues long. CDR3 in DNA: TGTGCCTGGAGCGTACAGGGAGGGACTACCCGAGAGCAGTACTTC. This encodes CAWSVQGGTTREQYF.

The table lists this clone with a count of one. This chain joins TRBV7-2 and TRBJ2-5; D is unclear. Germline values: CDR1 SGHTA, CDR2 FQGNSA. There are 13 residues in the CDR3. V shed 5 bases and J shed 5 bases, with 12 bases lying between them. CDR3 DNA sequence: TGTGCCAGCAGCCACGAGGCCCAGGAGACCCAGTACTTC. It translates to CASSHEAQETQYF.

This rearrangement joins TRBV27 to TRBJ1-5; TRBD1 aligns across 9 bases. This CDR3 is built from 16 residues. Germline V lookup: CDR1 MNHEY, CDR2 SMNVEV (reference sequence). V lost 5 bases and J lost 0; bases outside the gene matches: 5. This CDR3 reads CASSPTGGYSNQPQHF. The CDR3 region has the DNA TGTGCCAGCAGTCCAACAGGGGGCTATAGCAATCAGCCCCAGCATTTT.

This clone was counted between two and nine times. The chain joins TRBV6-5 to TRBJ1-2; possibly TRBD1 for D (5 bases). V was trimmed by 4 bases and J by 0 bases, leaving 9 bases between them. Germline CDR1 reads MNHEY; CDR2 reads SVGAGI. This CDR3 region has 14 residues. CDR3 sequence reads: CASSLTATNYGYTF. CDR3 nucleotides: TGTGCCAGCAGTTTGACAGCTACTAACTATGGCTACACCTTC.

This clone was recorded a few times. The chain uses TRBV11-3 and TRBJ2-7, with a weak D call TRBD2 (6 bases). This CDR3 is built from 13 residues. CDR1 is SGHNT, CDR2 YENEEA, per germline. Trimming removed 5 bases from V and 5 bases from J, with 13 bases in between. CDR3 DNA sequence: TGTGCCAGCAGCCCCGGGAGCCACGACGAGCAGTACTTC. Translation: CASSPGSHDEQYF. The full variable domain, with the rest looked up from reference TRBV11-3 and TRBJ2-7, is EAGVVQSPRYKIIEKKQPVAFWCNPISGHNTLYWYLQNLGQGPELLIRYENEEAVDDSQLPKDRFSAERLKGVDSTLKIQPAELGDSAVYLCASSPGSHDEQYFGPGTRLTVT.

This clone was seen just once. This sequence joins TRBV7-2 and TRBJ1-2, with D hard to call. The germline gives CDR1 SGHTA, CDR2 FQGNSA. V was cut by 4 bases and J by 4 bases, with 10 bases left in between. The CDR3 is 13 residues long. The DNA of the CDR3 is TGTGCCAGCAGCTCAGGATTAGGCTATGGCTACACCTTC. Its protein product is CASSSGLGYGYTF.

The J gene is TRBJ2-1, the V gene TRBV5-1; 11 bases are a match to TRBD1. V dropped 0 bases and J dropped 5; count of bases not matched to a gene: 7. CDR1 and CDR2 (germline): SGHRS, YFSETQ. The CDR3 sequence is 17 residues long. CDR3 residues: CASSLALGQGAHNEQFF. Here the CDR3 DNA reads TGCGCCAGCAGCTTGGCTCTAGGACAGGGGGCACACAATGAGCAGTTCTTC.